This T cell receptor (beta chain) was retrieved from a study of blood T cell repertoires in COVID-19. As for the study in general: Sites in the United States, Italy and Spain provided acute and convalescent COVID-19 samples. The cDNA or gDNA used as material had been derived from T cells, B-cell-depleted T cells, or PBMCs.

This clone came up many times. The CDR3 contains 13 residues. Germline values: CDR1 SNHLY, CDR2 FYNNEI. With 4 bases removed from V and 6 bases from J, the gap between germline ends came to 9 bases. Libraries were prepared by immunoSEQ multiplex PCR; TCRdb keeps only in-frame clonotypes and omits some of them. This sample carries around 180,000 clones, 70% to 90% of them seen once, and the ten largest clones take under 25%. The V gene is TRBV2, the J gene TRBJ2-2; the D gene is possibly TRBD1 (5 bases). Input material: peripheral blood. This TCR was recovered from a man between 65 and 85 years old with active or convalescent COVID-19. Here the CDR3 reads CASSVKGAGELFF. The CDR3 DNA reads TGTGCCAGCAGTGTAAAAGGGGCCGGGGAGCTGTTTTTT.